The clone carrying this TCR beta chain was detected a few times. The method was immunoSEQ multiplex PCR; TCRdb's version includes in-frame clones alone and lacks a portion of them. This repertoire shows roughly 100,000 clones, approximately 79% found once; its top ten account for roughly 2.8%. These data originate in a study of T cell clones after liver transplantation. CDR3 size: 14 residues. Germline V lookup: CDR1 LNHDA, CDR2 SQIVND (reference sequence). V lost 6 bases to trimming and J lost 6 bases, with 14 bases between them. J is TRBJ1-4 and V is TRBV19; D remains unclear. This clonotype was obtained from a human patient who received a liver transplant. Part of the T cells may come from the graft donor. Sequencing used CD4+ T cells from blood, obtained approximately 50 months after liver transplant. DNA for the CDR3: TGTGCCAGTAGCCTCGAGAAGGTTCATGAAAAACTGTTTTTT. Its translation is CASSLEKVHEKLFF.